The next 10 T cell receptor beta chains were all read from a single sample in a study of regulatory T cells in long-lasting Graves disease. TCR beta libraries were built with iRepertoire HTBI primers and Arm-PCR of CDR3 regions. TCRdb reprocessed the multiplex PCR reads via MiXCR and lists one record per CDR3 protein. Of about 320,000 distinct CDR3 sequences in the sample, about 20% were seen once. Sample time point: newly diagnosed GD, antithyroid drugs for less than 3 months. Following extraction of RNA from PBMCs, that RNA was used to make the TCR library. Sample: peripheral blood mononuclear cells (PBMCs), taken at new diagnosis, from a patient treated with antithyroid drugs. These TCRs come from a female donor with Graves disease.

This clonotype was detected many times. The J gene is TRBJ2-1, the V gene TRBV20-1, with 13 bases aligning to TRBD2. The CDR3 is 17 amino acids. V gave up 3 bases and J gave up 0 bases; unmatched junction bases: 5. Germline CDR1 reads DFQATT; CDR2 reads SNEGSKA (reference sequence). CDR3 nucleotides: TGCAGTGCTAGCCCGACTAGCGGGGGGAGCTCCTACAATGAGCAGTTCTTC. Protein product: CSASPTSGGSSYNEQFF.

This clonotype was found many times. CDR3 protein: CASSPLAGGVYEQYF. The CDR3 DNA reads as TGTGCCAGCAGTCCACTAGCGGGAGGGGTCTACGAGCAGTACTTC. The gene calls are TRBV27 and TRBJ2-7; 13 bases agree with TRBD2. J was trimmed by 3 bases and V by 5 bases; bases with no gene match: 4. Germline V gives CDR1 MNHEY, CDR2 SMNVEV (reference sequence). CDR3 length: 15 residues.

This clonotype was observed many times. V and J are TRBV2 and TRBJ1-4; D gene uncertain. The CDR3 covers 12 residues. Per the germline V gene, CDR1 is SNHLY and CDR2 is FYNNEI. V shed 1 base and J shed 7 bases, with 4 bases lying between them. The CDR3: CASSEVAEKLFF. In DNA form, the CDR3 reads TGTGCCAGCAGTGAAGTCGCTGAAAAACTGTTTTTT.

In DNA, the CDR3 is TGTGCCAGCAGTCCTAGCGGGAGTGAATACAATGAGCAGTTCTTC. This sequence encodes CASSPSGSEYNEQFF. The gene calls are TRBV11-3 and TRBJ2-1; the match to TRBD2 covers 10 bases. V was clipped by 6 bases and J by 4 bases; unmatched bases: 6. Germline V gene lookup returns CDR1 SGHNT and CDR2 YENEEA. The CDR3 sequence is 15 residues long.

This clonotype was counted many times. The genes are TRBV18 and TRBJ1-1, with D unresolved. Looked up from germline, CDR1 is KGHSH and CDR2 is LQKENI. The CDR3 totals 11 residues. V was clipped by 3 bases and J by 4 bases, with 3 bases between them. The CDR3 sequence: CASSPATEAFF. In DNA form, the CDR3 reads TGTGCCAGCTCACCCGCCACTGAAGCTTTCTTT.

This clonotype has a count of ten or more. The J gene is TRBJ2-7, the V gene TRBV2; D might be TRBD1 or TRBD2, each matching 5 bases. Trimming took 5 bases from V and 4 from J, leaving 9 bases between them. The CDR3 has 12 residues. Germline CDR1 and CDR2: SNHLY and FYNNEI. The DNA for the CDR3 is TGTGCCAGCAGTACCGAGGGGTACGAGCAGTACTTC. It is translated as CASSTEGYEQYF.

About this clonotype: A much larger clone differs from this one at a single base, so this may be a read error. J is TRBJ2-7 and V is TRBV6-1; no clear D gene. The germline CDR1 and CDR2 sequences are MNHNS and SASEGT. The CDR3 sequence is 14 residues long. V was cut by 5 bases and J by 0 bases, with 11 bases left in between. The CDR3 DNA follows: TGTGCCAGCAGTACCTCCGACTCCTCCTACGAGCAGTACTTC. As protein: CASSTSDSSYEQYF.

Many counts were recorded for this clonotype. The chain joins TRBV6-1 to TRBJ1-5, with D uncertain. The ends were cut back, 7 bases at V and 5 bases at J, with 12 bases in the middle. In germline, CDR1 is MNHNS, CDR2 SASEGT. The CDR3 has 13 residues. Here the CDR3 DNA reads TGTGCCAGCATCCAGGACGGATATCAGCCCCAGCATTTT. Translation gives CASIQDGYQPQHF.

The table lists this clonotype with many counts. V is TRBV29-1 and J is TRBJ1-1; tentative D call: TRBD1 (6 bases). Trimming stripped 3 bases from V and 4 bases from J, with 9 bases between. CDR1 SQVTM and CDR2 ANQGSEA come from the germline V gene. The CDR3 consists of 12 residues. CDR3 nucleotides: TGCAGCGTTGATAAGGGGGGCACTGAAGCTTTCTTT. This gives the protein CSVDKGGTEAFF.

This clonotype has ten or more counts. The V call is TRBV4-1, the J call TRBJ2-1; 8 nucleotides align to TRBD2. This CDR3 spans 15 amino acids. The germline gives CDR1 MGHRA, CDR2 YSYEKL. V gave up 6 bases and J gave up 4 bases; unmatched junction bases: 8. The CDR3 region is CASRAAGGGYNEQFF. CDR3 nucleotide sequence: TGCGCCAGCAGGGCCGCGGGAGGAGGATACAATGAGCAGTTCTTC.